Presented here are 5 T cell receptor beta chains from one specimen sequenced in a study of CD8+ T cells in alopecia areata. Reverse transcribed after extraction, RNA yielded cDNA as the sequencing template. The protocol was immunoSEQ multiplex PCR, while the TCRdb copy is restricted to in-frame clones and leaves out a portion. The sample shows about 23,000 clones, 52% of them seen only once. The specimen sequenced was NKG2D-high CD8+ T cells sorted from blood. These receptors all stem from a human donor with alopecia areata.

The gene calls are TRBV27 and TRBJ2-3; TRBD1 matches 8 bases. With 8 bases clipped from V and 0 bases from J, the junction kept 7 bases outside the gene matches. Looked up from germline, CDR1 is MNHEY and CDR2 is SMNVEV (reference sequence). This CDR3 region has 15 residues. DNA of the CDR3: TGTGCCAGCCGACCGGGACAGGTTAGCACAGATACGCAGTATTTT. This gives the protein CASRPGQVSTDTQYF.

The chain carries TRBV28 and TRBJ2-1, with 8 positions matching TRBD2. Per germline, CDR1 MDHEN and CDR2 SYDVKM. The CDR3 consists of 19 residues. Losses at the gene ends were 3 bases for V and 0 bases for J; bases not matched to a gene: 13. The CDR3 DNA is TGTGCCAGCAGTTTCAGCTCTAGCGGGTCCACTCTCTCCTACAATGAGCAGTTCTTC. Protein product: CASSFSSSGSTLSYNEQFF.

The chain employs TRBV27 and TRBJ2-1, with D unresolved. The CDR3 covers 14 residues. The V gene's germline CDR1 is MNHEY and CDR2 SMNVEV (reference sequence). Trimming shortened V by 5 bases and J by 12 bases, and 20 bases separated the two germline ends. CDR3 region: CASSRLLATYPQFF. CDR3 DNA: TGTGCCAGCAGTCGGCTGTTGGCGACCTACCCGCAGTTCTTC.

The chain employs TRBV6-1 and TRBJ2-7, with TRBD2 matching over 7 bases. CDR1 is MNHNS, CDR2 SASEGT, per germline. V was pared by 2 bases and J by 6 bases, with 7 bases of the junction left unmatched. The CDR3 has 14 residues. The CDR3 coding sequence is TGTGCCAGCAGTGAAAGTTTTGCGGGAGCCGAGCAGTACTTC. Its translation is CASSESFAGAEQYF.

The chain joins TRBV6-5 to TRBJ2-1; D is perhaps TRBD2 (6 bases). The V end lost 2 bases, the J end lost 1 base, and 12 bases lay between the germline ends. The CDR3 is 16 amino acids. Germline values: CDR1 MNHEY, CDR2 SVGAGI. In nucleotides, the CDR3 is TGTGCCAGCAGTTACGCTCGGGAGTGGTCCTACAATGAGCAGTTCTTC. It yields the protein CASSYAREWSYNEQFF.